The next 12 T cell receptor beta chains were all read from a single sample in a study of cytomegalovirus exposure and HLA in healthy donors. 13 Jbeta primers and 60 Vbeta primers were used for the PCR. Repertoires were generated with immunoSEQ multiplex PCR, while TCRdb's copy carries only in-frame clones and drops some. The sample has 200,000 or so clones, around 76% seen once. Sequencing was performed on PBMCs. These receptors came from a man younger than 30 in good health and CMV-seronegative.

Turning to this clone: This sample includes further DNA sequences coding for the same CDR3. The V call is TRBV6-5, the J call TRBJ1-2, with TRBD1 identical over 7 bases. J gave up 4 bases and V 5 bases, and 4 bases lay outside the gene matches. This CDR3 contains 13 residues. Germline V gene lookup returns CDR1 MNHEY and CDR2 SVGAGI. The CDR3 DNA is TGTGCCAGCAGTGCACAGGGGACCTATGGCTACACCTTC. Protein sequence: CASSAQGTYGYTF.

V is TRBV5-1 and J is TRBJ2-5; 9 bases are a match to TRBD2. The J segment lost 4 bases and the V segment lost 4 bases, leaving 8 bases of the junction unmatched. CDR1 SGHRS and CDR2 YFSETQ come from the germline V gene. This CDR3 region has 15 residues. CDR3 protein: CASSVRLAVTETQYF. The CDR3 bases are TGCGCCAGCAGCGTCAGACTAGCGGTCACAGAGACCCAGTACTTC. The full variable domain, in which reference TRBV5-1 and TRBJ2-5 provide the parts outside the CDR3, is KAGVTQTPRYLIKTRGQQVTLSCSPISGHRSVSWYQQTPGQGLQFLFEYFSETQRNKGNFPGRFSGRQFSNSRSEMNVSTLELGDSALYLCASSVRLAVTETQYFGPGTRLLVL.

The sample holds one count of this clone. The CDR3 loop is CALLSYTGKNYGYTF. CDR3 sequence (DNA): TGTGCCCTACTAAGCTATACCGGGAAAAACTATGGCTACACCTTC. The chain is built from TRBV30 and TRBJ1-2; no clear D gene. CDR1 and CDR2 from the germline V gene are GTSNPN and SVGIG (reference sequence). CDR3 size: 15 residues. Trimming stripped 8 bases from V and 2 bases from J, with 21 bases between.

This clone was observed a single time. The V gene is TRBV10-3, the J gene TRBJ1-4; D gene uncertain. Germline CDR1 and CDR2: ENHRY and SYGVKD. This CDR3 has 17 amino acids. Trimming removed 0 bases from V and 3 bases from J, with 14 bases in between. The CDR3 DNA reads as TGTGCCATCAGTGAGTCCGCAGGCGACCAGGCTAATGAAAAACTGTTTTTT. Translation gives CAISESAGDQANEKLFF.

The J gene is TRBJ1-2, the V gene TRBV10-3; 7 bases line up with TRBD1. Unmatched junction bases numbered 11, after V lost 0 bases and J lost 4 bases. The germline V gene has CDR1 ENHRY and CDR2 SYGVKD. The CDR3 runs 17 residues. As DNA, the CDR3 is TGTGCCATCAGTGAGTCCGGGGCAGGGGGGATTAGCTATGGCTACACCTTC. It yields the protein CAISESGAGGISYGYTF.

The genes are TRBV30 and TRBJ2-3, with D maybe TRBD2 (6 bases). V shed 0 bases and J shed 0 bases, with 10 bases lying between them. This CDR3 has 15 residues. Looked up from germline, CDR1 is GTSNPN and CDR2 is SVGIG (reference sequence). CDR3 sequence: CAWSVKGTSTDTQYF. The CDR3 DNA follows: TGTGCCTGGAGTGTAAAAGGGACTAGCACAGATACGCAGTATTTT.

This clone was found once. The CDR3 DNA reads as TGCAGCGTTGCTGGGCACTGGACAGGGGGCGTAGATAACACTGAAGCTTTCTTT. Protein product: CSVAGHWTGGVDNTEAFF. The rearrangement links TRBV29-1 to TRBJ1-1; 11 bases are a match to TRBD1. Germline loops: CDR1 SQVTM, CDR2 ANQGSEA. The CDR3 length is 18 residues. J gave up 2 bases and V 4 bases, and 15 bases lay outside the gene matches.

Comment on this clone: Other DNA sequences in this specimen translate into the identical CDR3. The rearrangement joins TRBV6-5 to TRBJ2-7, with 13 bases lining up with TRBD2. From germline, CDR1 is MNHEY and CDR2 SVGAGI. The CDR3 runs 15 residues. V trimming: 4 bases; J trimming: 1 base; junction bases outside the gene matches: 1. CDR3 DNA sequence: TGTGCCAGCAGTTCGGGACTAGCGGGGTCCTACGAGCAGTACTTC. It translates to CASSSGLAGSYEQYF.

The chain employs TRBV19 and TRBJ2-1, with 8 bases aligning to TRBD2. V lost 3 bases and J lost 7; bases outside the gene matches: 11. Germline CDR1 LNHDA, CDR2 SQIVND (reference sequence). The CDR3 consists of 16 residues. CDR3 sequence reads: CASSMGIAGTRNEQFF. CDR3 coding DNA: TGTGCCAGTAGTATGGGGATAGCGGGAACGAGGAATGAGCAGTTCTTC.

The chain links TRBV7-6 to TRBJ2-3; TRBD2 agrees at 7 bases. Germline CDR1 is SGHVS and CDR2 is FNYEAQ. The CDR3 spans 15 residues. With V trimmed by 5 bases and J by 0 bases, 5 bases remained unmatched. The CDR3 spells CASSIGTTSTDTQYF. The CDR3, as DNA: TGTGCCAGCAGCATAGGGACTACTAGCACAGATACGCAGTATTTT.

This clone has a handful of counts. The chain couples TRBV7-2 to TRBJ1-1; a weak D match, TRBD1 (5 bases). The CDR3 length is 15 residues. The germline V gene has CDR1 SGHTA and CDR2 FQGNSA. V was trimmed by 5 bases and J by 4 bases, leaving 17 bases between them. CDR3 in amino acids: CASSPPRGESTEAFF. In DNA form, the CDR3 reads TGTGCCAGCAGCCCCCCCCGGGGGGAGAGCACTGAAGCTTTCTTT.

This clone was seen once. This sequence joins TRBV7-3 and TRBJ2-7, with 9 bases identical to TRBD1. Losses at the gene ends were 8 bases for V and 1 base for J; bases not matched to a gene: 9. The CDR3 runs to 15 residues. Germline V lookup: CDR1 SGHTA, CDR2 FQGTGA. The CDR3 DNA sequence: TGTGCCAGCGGGCCACAGGGGGCTTTGTCCTACGAGCAGTACTTC. This sequence encodes CASGPQGALSYEQYF.